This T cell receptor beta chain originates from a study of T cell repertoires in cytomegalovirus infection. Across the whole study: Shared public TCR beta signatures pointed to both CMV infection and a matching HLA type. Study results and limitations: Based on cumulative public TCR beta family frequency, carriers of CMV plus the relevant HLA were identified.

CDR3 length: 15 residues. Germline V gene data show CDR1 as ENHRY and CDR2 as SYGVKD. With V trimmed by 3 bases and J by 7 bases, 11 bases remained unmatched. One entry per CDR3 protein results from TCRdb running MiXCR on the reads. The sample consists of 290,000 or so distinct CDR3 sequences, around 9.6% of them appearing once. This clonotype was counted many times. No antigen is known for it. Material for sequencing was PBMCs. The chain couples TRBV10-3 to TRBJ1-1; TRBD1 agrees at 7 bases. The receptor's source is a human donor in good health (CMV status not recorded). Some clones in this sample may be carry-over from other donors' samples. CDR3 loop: CAISDGSRGTFEAFF. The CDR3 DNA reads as TGTGCCATCAGTGATGGATCCAGGGGGACGTTTGAAGCTTTCTTT.